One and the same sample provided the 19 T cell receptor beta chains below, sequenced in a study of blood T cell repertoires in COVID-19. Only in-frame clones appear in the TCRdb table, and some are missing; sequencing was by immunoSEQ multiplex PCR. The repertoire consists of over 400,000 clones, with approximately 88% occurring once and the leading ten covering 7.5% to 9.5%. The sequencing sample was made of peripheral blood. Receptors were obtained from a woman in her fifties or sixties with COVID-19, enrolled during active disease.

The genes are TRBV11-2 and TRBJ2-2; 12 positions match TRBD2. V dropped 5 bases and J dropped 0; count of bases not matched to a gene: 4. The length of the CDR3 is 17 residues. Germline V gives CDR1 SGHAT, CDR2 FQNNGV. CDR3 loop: CASSRTSGVSNTGELFF. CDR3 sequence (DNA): TGTGCCAGCAGCCGGACTAGCGGGGTCTCGAACACCGGGGAGCTGTTTTTT. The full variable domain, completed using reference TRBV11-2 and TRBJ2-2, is EAGVAQSPRYKIIEKRQSVAFWCNPISGHATLYWYQQILGQGPKLLIQFQNNGVVDDSQLPKDRFSAERLKGVDSTLKIQPAKLEDSAVYLCASSRTSGVSNTGELFFGEGSRLTVL.

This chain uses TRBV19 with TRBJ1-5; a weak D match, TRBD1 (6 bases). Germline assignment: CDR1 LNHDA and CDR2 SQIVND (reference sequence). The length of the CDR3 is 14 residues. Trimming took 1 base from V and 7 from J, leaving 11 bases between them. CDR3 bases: TGTGCCAGTAGTATAGGGCAGGGGCGGCAGCCCCAGCATTTT. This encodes CASSIGQGRQPQHF.

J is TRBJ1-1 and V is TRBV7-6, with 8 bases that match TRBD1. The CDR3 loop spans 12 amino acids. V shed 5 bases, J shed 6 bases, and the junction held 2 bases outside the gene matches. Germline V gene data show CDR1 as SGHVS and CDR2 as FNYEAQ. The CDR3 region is CASSRQGSEAFF. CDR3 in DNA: TGTGCCAGCAGCAGACAGGGGTCTGAAGCTTTCTTT.

The CDR3 loop reads CASSLDTGLGTDTQYF. CDR3 in DNA: TGTGCCAGCAGCTTAGATACAGGGTTAGGGACAGATACGCAGTATTTT. The rearrangement joins TRBV11-2 to TRBJ2-3; possible D gene TRBD1, 6 bases. The germline V gene has CDR1 SGHAT and CDR2 FQNNGV. The V end lost 0 bases, the J end lost 3 bases, and 13 bases lay between the germline ends. The CDR3 consists of 16 residues.

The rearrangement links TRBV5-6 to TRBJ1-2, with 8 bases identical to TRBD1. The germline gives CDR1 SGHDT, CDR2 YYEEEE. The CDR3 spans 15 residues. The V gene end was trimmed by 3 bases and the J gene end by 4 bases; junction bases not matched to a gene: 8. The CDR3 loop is CASSSLTGTGYGYTF. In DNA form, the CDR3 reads TGTGCCAGCAGCTCTCTGACCGGGACAGGCTATGGCTACACCTTC.

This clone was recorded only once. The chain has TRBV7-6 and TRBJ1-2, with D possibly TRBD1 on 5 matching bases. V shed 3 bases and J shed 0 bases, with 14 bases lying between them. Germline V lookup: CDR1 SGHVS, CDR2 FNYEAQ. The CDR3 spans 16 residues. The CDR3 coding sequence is TGTGCCAGCAGCTTCGGGGGGACGGGAGCTAACTATGGCTACACCTTC. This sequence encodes CASSFGGTGANYGYTF. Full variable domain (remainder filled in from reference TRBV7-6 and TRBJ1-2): GAGVSQSPRYKVTKRGQDVALRCDPISGHVSLYWYRQALGQGPEFLTYFNYEAQQDKSGLPNDRFSAERPEGSISTLTIQRTEQRDSAMYRCASSFGGTGANYGYTFGSGTRLTVV.

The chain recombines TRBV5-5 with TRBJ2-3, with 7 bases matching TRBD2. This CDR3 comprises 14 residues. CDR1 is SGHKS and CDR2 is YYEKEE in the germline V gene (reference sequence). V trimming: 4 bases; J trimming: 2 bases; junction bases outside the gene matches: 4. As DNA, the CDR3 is TGTGCCAGCAGCCCGCGGGGGAACACAGATACGCAGTATTTT. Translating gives CASSPRGNTDTQYF.

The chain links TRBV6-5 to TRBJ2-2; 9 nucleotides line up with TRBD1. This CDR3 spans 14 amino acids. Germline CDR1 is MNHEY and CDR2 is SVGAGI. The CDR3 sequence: CALCGTGLSGELFF. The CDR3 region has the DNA TGTGCTTTATGTGGGACAGGGCTTTCCGGGGAGCTGTTTTTT.

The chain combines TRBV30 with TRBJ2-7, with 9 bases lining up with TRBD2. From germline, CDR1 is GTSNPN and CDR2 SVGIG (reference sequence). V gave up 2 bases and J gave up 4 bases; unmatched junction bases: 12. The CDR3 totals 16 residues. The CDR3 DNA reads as TGTGCCTGGAGTCCTATACGACTAGCGGACTCTTACGAGCAGTACTTC. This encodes CAWSPIRLADSYEQYF. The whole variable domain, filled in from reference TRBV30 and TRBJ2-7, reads SQTIHQWPATLVQPVGSPLSLECTVEGTSNPNLYWYRQAAGRGLQLLFYSVGIGQISSEVPQNLSASRPQDRQFILSSKKLLLSDSGFYLCAWSPIRLADSYEQYFGPGTRLTVT.

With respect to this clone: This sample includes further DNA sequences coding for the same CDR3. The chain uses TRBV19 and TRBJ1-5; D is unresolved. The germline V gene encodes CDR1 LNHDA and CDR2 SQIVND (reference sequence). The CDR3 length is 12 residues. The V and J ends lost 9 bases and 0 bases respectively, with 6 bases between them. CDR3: CASSYSNQPQHF. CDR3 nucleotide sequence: TGTGCCAGCTCTTATAGCAATCAGCCCCAGCATTTT.

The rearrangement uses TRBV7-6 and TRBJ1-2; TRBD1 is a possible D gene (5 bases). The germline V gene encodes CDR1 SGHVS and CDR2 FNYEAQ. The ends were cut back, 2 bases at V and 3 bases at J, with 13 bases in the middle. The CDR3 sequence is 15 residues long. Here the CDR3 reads CASSLRMGEDYGYTF. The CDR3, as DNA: TGTGCCAGCAGCTTACGAATGGGGGAGGACTATGGCTACACCTTC.

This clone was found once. The CDR3, as DNA: TGTGCCAGCAGCGCCCGCGGAGGGGACTATGGCTACACCTTC. This encodes CASSARGGDYGYTF. The V gene is TRBV9, the J gene TRBJ1-2; a possible D gene is TRBD1 (5 bases). The V end was cut by 3 bases, the J end by 3 bases, with 12 bases between. The CDR3 consists of 14 residues. Germline V gene sequence: CDR1 SGDLS, CDR2 YYNGEE. The entire variable domain, with the rest obtained from reference TRBV9 and TRBJ1-2, is as follows: DSGVTQTPKHLITATGQRVTLRCSPRSGDLSVYWYQQSLDQGLQFLIQYYNGEERAKGNILERFSAQQFPDLHSELNLSSLELGDSALYFCASSARGGDYGYTFGSGTRLTVV.

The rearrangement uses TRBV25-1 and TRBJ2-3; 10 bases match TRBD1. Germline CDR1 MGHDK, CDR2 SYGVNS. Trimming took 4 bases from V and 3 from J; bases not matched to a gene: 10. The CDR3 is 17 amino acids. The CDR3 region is CASSADPGQGRTDTQYF. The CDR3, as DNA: TGTGCCAGCAGTGCAGACCCGGGACAGGGGAGGACAGATACGCAGTATTTT.

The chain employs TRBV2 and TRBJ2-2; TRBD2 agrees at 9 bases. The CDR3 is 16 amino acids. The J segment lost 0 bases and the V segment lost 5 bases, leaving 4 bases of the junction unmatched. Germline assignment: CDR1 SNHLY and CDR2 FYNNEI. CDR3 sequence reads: CASSHPSGANTGELFF. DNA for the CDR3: TGTGCCAGCAGTCATCCTAGCGGGGCGAACACCGGGGAGCTGTTTTTT.

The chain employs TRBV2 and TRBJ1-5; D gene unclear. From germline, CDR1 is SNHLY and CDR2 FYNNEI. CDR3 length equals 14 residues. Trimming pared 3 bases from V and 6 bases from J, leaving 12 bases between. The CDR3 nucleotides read TGTGCCAGCAGTGATGAAGCAGGAGGTCAGCCCCAGCATTTT. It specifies CASSDEAGGQPQHF.

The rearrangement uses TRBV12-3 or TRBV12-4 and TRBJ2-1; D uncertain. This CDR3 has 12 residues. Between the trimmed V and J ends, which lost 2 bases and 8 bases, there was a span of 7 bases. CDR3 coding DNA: TGTGCCAGCAGTTTACGACGGGATGAGCAGTTCTTC. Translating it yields CASSLRRDEQFF.

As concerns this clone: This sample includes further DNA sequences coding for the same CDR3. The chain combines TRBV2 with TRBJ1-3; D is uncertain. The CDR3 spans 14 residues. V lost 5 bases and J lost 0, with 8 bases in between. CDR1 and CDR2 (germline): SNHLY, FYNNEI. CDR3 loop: CASSRDISGNTIYF. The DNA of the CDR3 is TGTGCCAGCAGTCGCGATATCTCTGGAAACACCATATATTTT. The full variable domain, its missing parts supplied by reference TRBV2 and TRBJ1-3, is EPEVTQTPSHQVTQMGQEVILRCVPISNHLYFYWYRQILGQKVEFLVSFYNNEISEKSEIFDDQFSVERPDGSNFTLKIRSTKLEDSAMYFCASSRDISGNTIYFGEGSWLTVV.

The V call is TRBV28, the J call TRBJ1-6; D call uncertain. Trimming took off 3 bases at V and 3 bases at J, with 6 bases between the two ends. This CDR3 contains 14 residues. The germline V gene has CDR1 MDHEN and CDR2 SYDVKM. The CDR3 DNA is TGTGCCAGCAGTTTGAGGGTCTATAATTCACCCCTCCACTTT. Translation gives CASSLRVYNSPLHF.

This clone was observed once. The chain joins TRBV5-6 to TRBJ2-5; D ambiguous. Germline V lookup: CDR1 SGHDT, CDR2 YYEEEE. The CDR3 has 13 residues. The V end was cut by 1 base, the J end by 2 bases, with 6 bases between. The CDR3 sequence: CASSLRLQETQYF. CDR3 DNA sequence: TGTGCCAGCAGCTTGAGACTTCAAGAGACCCAGTACTTC. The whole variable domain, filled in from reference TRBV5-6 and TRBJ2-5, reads DAGVTQSPTHLIKTRGQQVTLRCSPKSGHDTVSWYQQALGQGPQFIFQYYEEEERQRGNFPDRFSGHQFPNYSSELNVNALLLGDSALYLCASSLRLQETQYFGPGTRLLVL.